The entry that follows covers one T cell receptor beta chain sequence. This specimen comes from a study of T cell responses to AZD1222 COVID-19 vaccine. V shed 6 bases, J shed 0 bases, and the junction held 4 bases outside the gene matches. Germline values: CDR1 LGHNA, CDR2 YNFKEQ. This CDR3 has 16 amino acids. Assay used: immunoSEQ multiplex PCR; TCRdb lists only in-frame clones, some missing. This table has approximately 190,000 clones, around 94% appearing once. The sample here was peripheral blood, taken 28 days after the second dose of the MenACWY control vaccine. This receptor was identified in an adult who received the MenACWY meningococcal vaccine as a control. The chain couples TRBV4-2 to TRBJ2-2; the match to TRBD2 covers 10 bases. Here the CDR3 DNA reads TGTGCCAGCAGTCTTCTAGCGGGGGCGAACACCGGGGAGCTGTTTTTT. It is translated as CASSLLAGANTGELFF.